One sample yielded the 10 T cell receptor beta chains listed below, sequenced in a study of cytomegalovirus exposure and HLA in healthy donors. Here immunoSEQ multiplex PCR was the method, and the copy in TCRdb shows in-frame clones only, minus some. The sample has approximately 160,000 clones; about nine tenths are singletons. The sequenced sample was PBMCs. The receptor source for this set is a young man in good health and CMV-seropositive.

The chain carries TRBV10-3 and TRBJ2-2, with 7 bases identical to TRBD1. The germline V gene has CDR1 ENHRY and CDR2 SYGVKD. The CDR3 contains 15 residues. Germline trimming cut 10 bases from V and 2 bases from J; bases unmatched to any gene: 10. The CDR3 nucleotides read TGTGCCACCCTGGGACAGTCGATTAACACCGGGGAGCTGTTTTTT. This translates into CATLGQSINTGELFF.

V gene TRBV29-1 combines with J gene TRBJ1-2; the D gene is possibly TRBD1 (5 bases). The CDR3 has 15 residues. The V gene lost 1 base and the J gene lost 2 bases, with 14 bases spanning the gap. Looked up from germline, CDR1 is SQVTM and CDR2 is ANQGSEA. As DNA, the CDR3 is TGCAGCGTTGAAGGTGGGATGGGGCGGAACTATGGCTACACCTTC. Its translation is CSVEGGMGRNYGYTF.

The CDR3: CASSLTGSHEQYF. The DNA for the CDR3 is TGTGCCAGCAGTCTGACAGGGAGCCACGAGCAGTACTTC. The chain couples TRBV14 to TRBJ2-7; 7 bases are shared with TRBD1. CDR3 length: 13 amino acids. Germline CDR1 SGHDN, CDR2 FVKESK. J was trimmed by 5 bases and V by 6 bases; bases with no gene match: 7.

The chain links TRBV19 to TRBJ2-2; 8 bases agree with TRBD2. Unmatched junction bases numbered 11, after V lost 8 bases and J lost 6 bases. The CDR3 runs 15 residues. Germline assignment: CDR1 LNHDA and CDR2 SQIVND (reference sequence). CDR3 nucleotides: TGTGCCAGTCGGACTAGCCGGGAACGCGCCGGGGAGCTGTTTTTT. This translates into CASRTSRERAGELFF.

J is TRBJ1-2 and V is TRBV7-9; 8 nucleotides match TRBD1. The CDR3 is 15 residues long. Unmatched junction bases numbered 12, after V lost 4 bases and J lost 8 bases. Germline assignment: CDR1 SEHNR and CDR2 FQNEAQ (reference sequence). CDR3 sequence reads: CASSYGQGGVGGYTF. CDR3 coding DNA: TGTGCCAGCAGCTACGGACAGGGTGGGGTAGGGGGCTACACCTTC.

This clone came up a few times. J is TRBJ2-7 and V is TRBV11-2; 9 nucleotides agree with TRBD1. This CDR3 region has 15 residues. From germline, CDR1 is SGHAT and CDR2 FQNNGV. Trimming took 4 bases from V and 5 from J; bases not matched to a gene: 9. The CDR3 protein is CASSWGQGLFDEQYF. The CDR3 nucleotides read TGTGCCAGCAGCTGGGGACAGGGATTATTTGACGAGCAGTACTTC.

CDR3: CASSQDRRKEVEAFF. CDR3 sequence (DNA): TGTGCCAGCAGCCAAGACAGGAGAAAAGAAGTTGAAGCTTTCTTT. The chain uses TRBV7-9 and TRBJ1-1; tentatively, D is TRBD1 (6 bases). V was shortened by 5 bases and J by 7 bases, with 20 bases between the two germline ends. The CDR3 has 15 residues. In germline, CDR1 is SEHNR, CDR2 FQNEAQ (reference sequence).

This clone was found a few times. The chain links TRBV6-1 to TRBJ2-7; 12 nucleotides agree with TRBD2. The CDR3 is 15 residues long. The J segment lost 3 bases and the V segment lost 7 bases, leaving 7 bases of the junction unmatched. Germline V lookup: CDR1 MNHNS, CDR2 SASEGT. The CDR3 spells CASTMGTSGFYEQYF. The CDR3 nucleotides read TGTGCCAGCACTATGGGGACTAGCGGGTTCTACGAGCAGTACTTC.

This clone was seen only a few times. CDR3 bases: TGCGCCAGCAGTGTCGAAGGGATAGGGGGCGAGCAGTTCTTC. Translation: CASSVEGIGGEQFF. The genes are TRBV5-1 and TRBJ2-1; TRBD1 agrees at 7 bases. This CDR3 has 14 residues. The germline gives CDR1 SGHRS, CDR2 YFSETQ. Trimming at V came to 5 bases and at J to 10 bases, leaving 12 bases not matched to a gene. Filled out from reference TRBV5-1 and TRBJ2-1, the complete variable domain reads KAGVTQTPRYLIKTRGQQVTLSCSPISGHRSVSWYQQTPGQGLQFLFEYFSETQRNKGNFPGRFSGRQFSNSRSEMNVSTLELGDSALYLCASSVEGIGGEQFFGPGTRLTVL.

The genes are TRBV19 and TRBJ2-1; 14 bases agree with TRBD2. This CDR3 spans 16 amino acids. Germline V lookup: CDR1 LNHDA, CDR2 SQIVND (reference sequence). V lost 4 bases to trimming and J lost 4 bases; unmatched junction nucleotides: 3. The DNA for the CDR3 is TGTGCCAGTAGTAGACGACTAGCGGGAGGGTACAATGAGCAGTTCTTC. The encoded protein is CASSRRLAGGYNEQFF.